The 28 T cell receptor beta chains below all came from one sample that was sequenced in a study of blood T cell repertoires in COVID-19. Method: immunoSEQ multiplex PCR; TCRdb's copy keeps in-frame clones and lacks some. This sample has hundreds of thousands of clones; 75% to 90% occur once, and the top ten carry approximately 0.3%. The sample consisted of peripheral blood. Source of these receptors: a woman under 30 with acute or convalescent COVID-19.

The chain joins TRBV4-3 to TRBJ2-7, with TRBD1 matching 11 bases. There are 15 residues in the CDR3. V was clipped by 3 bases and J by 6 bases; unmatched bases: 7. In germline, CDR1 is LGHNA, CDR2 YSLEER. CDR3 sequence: CASSHGQGAQGEQYF. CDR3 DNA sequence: TGCGCCAGCAGCCACGGACAGGGGGCGCAAGGCGAGCAGTACTTC.

The CDR3 here is CASSPRDRGPNHYGYTF. CDR3 bases: TGTGCCAGCAGCCCCCGAGACAGGGGGCCAAATCACTATGGCTACACCTTC. The chain is built from TRBV7-7 and TRBJ1-2; 10 bases are a match to TRBD1. The V gene end was trimmed by 5 bases and the J gene end by 3 bases; junction bases not matched to a gene: 12. Per germline, CDR1 SSHAT and CDR2 FNYEAQ (reference sequence). CDR3 length: 17 amino acids.

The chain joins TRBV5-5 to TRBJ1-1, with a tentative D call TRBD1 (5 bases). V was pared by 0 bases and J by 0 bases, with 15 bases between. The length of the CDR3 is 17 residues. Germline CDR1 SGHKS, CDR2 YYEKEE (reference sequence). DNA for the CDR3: TGTGCCAGCAGCTTGGAGGGTACAGGACACATGAACACTGAAGCTTTCTTT. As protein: CASSLEGTGHMNTEAFF. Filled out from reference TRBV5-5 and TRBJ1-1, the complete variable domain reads DAGVTQSPTHLIKTRGQQVTLRCSPISGHKSVSWYQQVLGQGPQFIFQYYEKEERGRGNFPDRFSARQFPNYSSELNVNALLLGDSALYLCASSLEGTGHMNTEAFFGQGTRLTVV.

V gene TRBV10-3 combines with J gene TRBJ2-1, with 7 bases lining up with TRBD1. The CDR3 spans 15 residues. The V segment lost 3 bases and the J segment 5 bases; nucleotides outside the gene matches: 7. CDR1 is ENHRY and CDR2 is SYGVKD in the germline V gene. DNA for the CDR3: TGTGCCATCAGTGAAGGACAGGCCCGAGACAATGAGCAGTTCTTC. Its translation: CAISEGQARDNEQFF.

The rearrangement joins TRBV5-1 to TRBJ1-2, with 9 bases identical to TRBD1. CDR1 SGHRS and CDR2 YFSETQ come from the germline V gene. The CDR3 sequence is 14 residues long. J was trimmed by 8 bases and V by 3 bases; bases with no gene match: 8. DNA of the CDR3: TGCGCCAGCAGCTGGACAGGGGAACCTCGGGGCTACACCTTC. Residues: CASSWTGEPRGYTF.

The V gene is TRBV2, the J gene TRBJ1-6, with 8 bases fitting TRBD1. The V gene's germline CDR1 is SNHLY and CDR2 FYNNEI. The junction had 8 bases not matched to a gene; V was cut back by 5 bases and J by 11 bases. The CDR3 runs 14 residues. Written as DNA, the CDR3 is TGTGCCAGCAGTCCGGACAGGGAAACGGCACCCCTCCACTTT. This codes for CASSPDRETAPLHF.

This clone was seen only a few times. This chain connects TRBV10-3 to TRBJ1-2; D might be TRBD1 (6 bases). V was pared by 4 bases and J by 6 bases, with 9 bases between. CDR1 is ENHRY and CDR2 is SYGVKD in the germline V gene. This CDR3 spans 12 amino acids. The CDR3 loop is CAISAQGDGYTF. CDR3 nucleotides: TGTGCCATCAGTGCACAGGGTGATGGCTACACCTTC.

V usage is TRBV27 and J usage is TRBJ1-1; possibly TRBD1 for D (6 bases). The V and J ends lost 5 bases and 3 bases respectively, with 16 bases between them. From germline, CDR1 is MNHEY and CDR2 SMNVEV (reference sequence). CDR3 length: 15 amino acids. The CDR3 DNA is TGTGCCAGCAGTCCAAGACAGGTGACGGACACTGAAGCTTTCTTT. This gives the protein CASSPRQVTDTEAFF.

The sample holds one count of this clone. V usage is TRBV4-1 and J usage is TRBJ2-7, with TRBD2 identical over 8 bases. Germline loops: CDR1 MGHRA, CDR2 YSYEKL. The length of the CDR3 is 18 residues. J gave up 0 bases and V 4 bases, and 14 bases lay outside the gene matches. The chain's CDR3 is CASSPGGVAGHSSYEQYF. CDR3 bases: TGCGCCAGCAGCCCCGGTGGGGTAGCGGGGCATAGCTCCTACGAGCAGTACTTC.

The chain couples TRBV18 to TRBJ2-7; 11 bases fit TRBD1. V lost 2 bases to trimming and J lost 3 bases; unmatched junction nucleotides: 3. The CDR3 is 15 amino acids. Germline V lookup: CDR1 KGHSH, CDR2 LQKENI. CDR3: CASSPDGTGGYEQYF. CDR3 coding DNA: TGTGCCAGCTCACCAGACGGGACAGGGGGCTACGAGCAGTACTTC.

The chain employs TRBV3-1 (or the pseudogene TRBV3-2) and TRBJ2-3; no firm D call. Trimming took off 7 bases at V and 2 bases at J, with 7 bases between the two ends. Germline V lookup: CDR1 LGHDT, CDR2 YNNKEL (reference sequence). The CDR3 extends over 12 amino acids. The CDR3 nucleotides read TGTGCCAGCAAAGACTTCACAGATACGCAGTATTTT. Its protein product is CASKDFTDTQYF.

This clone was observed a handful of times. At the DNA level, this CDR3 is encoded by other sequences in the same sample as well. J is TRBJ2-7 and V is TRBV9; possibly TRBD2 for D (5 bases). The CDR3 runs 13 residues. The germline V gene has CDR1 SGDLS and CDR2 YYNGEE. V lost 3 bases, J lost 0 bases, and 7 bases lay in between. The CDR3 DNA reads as TGTGCCAGCAGCGCCCGGGGCTCCTACGAGCAGTACTTC. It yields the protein CASSARGSYEQYF.

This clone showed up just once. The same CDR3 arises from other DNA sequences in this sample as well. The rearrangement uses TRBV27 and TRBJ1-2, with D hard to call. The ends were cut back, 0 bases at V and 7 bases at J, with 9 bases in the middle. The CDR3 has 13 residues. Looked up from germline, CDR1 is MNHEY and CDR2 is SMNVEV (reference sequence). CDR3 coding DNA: TGTGCCAGCAGTTTATCCGGGGTGGGTGGCTACACCTTC. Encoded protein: CASSLSGVGGYTF.

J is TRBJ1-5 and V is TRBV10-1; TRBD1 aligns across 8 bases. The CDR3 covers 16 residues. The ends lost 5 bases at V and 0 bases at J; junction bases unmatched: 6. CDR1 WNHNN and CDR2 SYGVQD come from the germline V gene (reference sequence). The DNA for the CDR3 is TGCGCCAGCAGTCATACAGGGGGTGTTAGCAATCAGCCCCAGCATTTT. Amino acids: CASSHTGGVSNQPQHF.

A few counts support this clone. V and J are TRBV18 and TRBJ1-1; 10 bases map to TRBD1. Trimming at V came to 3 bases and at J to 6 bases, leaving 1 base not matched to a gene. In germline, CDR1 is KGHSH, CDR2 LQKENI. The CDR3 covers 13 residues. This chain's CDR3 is CASSPGTGAEAFF. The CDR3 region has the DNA TGTGCCAGCTCACCCGGGACAGGGGCTGAAGCTTTCTTT.

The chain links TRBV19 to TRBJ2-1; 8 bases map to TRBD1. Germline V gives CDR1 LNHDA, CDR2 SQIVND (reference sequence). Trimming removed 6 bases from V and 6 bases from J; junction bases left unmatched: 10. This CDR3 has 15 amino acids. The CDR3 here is CASRQGVGVGNEQFF. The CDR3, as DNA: TGTGCCAGTAGACAGGGGGTAGGGGTGGGCAATGAGCAGTTCTTC.

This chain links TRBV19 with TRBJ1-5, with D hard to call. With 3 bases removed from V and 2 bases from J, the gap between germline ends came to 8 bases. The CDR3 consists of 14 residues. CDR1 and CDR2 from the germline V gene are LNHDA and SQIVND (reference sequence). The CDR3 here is CASSMAGGNQPQHF. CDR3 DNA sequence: TGTGCCAGTAGTATGGCTGGTGGCAATCAGCCCCAGCATTTT.

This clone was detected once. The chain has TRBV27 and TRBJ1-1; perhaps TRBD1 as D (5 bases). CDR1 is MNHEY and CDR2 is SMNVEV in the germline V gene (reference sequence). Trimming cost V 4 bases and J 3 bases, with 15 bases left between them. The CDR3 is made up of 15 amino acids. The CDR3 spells CASSSRGGRDTEAFF. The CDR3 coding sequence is TGTGCCAGCAGTTCCCGGGGGGGGAGGGACACTGAAGCTTTCTTT.

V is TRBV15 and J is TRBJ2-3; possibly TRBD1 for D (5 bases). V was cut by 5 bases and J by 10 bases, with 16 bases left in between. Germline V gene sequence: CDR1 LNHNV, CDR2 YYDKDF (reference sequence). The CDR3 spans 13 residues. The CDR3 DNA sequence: TGTGCCACCAGCGTTAACCCAGGGTTCCCGCAGTATTTT. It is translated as CATSVNPGFPQYF.

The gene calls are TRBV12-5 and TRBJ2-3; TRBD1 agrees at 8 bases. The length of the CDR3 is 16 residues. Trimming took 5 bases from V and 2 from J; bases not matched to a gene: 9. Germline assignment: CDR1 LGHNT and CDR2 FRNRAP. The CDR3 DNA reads TGTGCTAGTGGTCCCACGGGACAGGCTGCCACAGATACGCAGTATTTT. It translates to CASGPTGQAATDTQYF.

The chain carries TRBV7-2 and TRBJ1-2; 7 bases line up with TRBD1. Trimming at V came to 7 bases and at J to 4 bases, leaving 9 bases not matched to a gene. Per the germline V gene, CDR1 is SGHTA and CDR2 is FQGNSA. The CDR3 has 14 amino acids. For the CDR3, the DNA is TGTGCCAGCATCCCGCCGGGACAGCTCTATGGCTACACCTTC. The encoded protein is CASIPPGQLYGYTF.

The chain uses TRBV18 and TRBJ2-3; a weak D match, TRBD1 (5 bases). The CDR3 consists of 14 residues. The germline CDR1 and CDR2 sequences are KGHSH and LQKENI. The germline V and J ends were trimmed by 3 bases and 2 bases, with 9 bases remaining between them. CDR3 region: CASSPVGATDTQYF. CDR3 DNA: TGTGCCAGCTCACCCGTTGGGGCCACAGATACGCAGTATTTT.

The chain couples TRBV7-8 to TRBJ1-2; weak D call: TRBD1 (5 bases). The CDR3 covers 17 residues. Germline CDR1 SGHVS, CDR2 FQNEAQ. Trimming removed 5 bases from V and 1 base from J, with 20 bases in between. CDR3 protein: CASSPVIRDSLNYGYTF. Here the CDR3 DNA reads TGTGCCAGCAGCCCCGTAATCAGGGACTCTCTTAACTATGGCTACACCTTC.

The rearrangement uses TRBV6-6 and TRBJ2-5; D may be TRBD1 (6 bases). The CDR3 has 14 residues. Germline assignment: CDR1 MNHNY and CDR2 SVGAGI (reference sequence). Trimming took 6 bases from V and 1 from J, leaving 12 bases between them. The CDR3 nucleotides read TGTGCCAGCAGGCTCACAGGGTTCCAAGAGACCCAGTACTTC. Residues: CASRLTGFQETQYF.

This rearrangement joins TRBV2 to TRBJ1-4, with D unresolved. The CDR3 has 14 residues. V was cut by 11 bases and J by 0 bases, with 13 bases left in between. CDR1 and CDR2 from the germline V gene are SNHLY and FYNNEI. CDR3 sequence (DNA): TGTGCCTGCTTCCTGACTTCAACTAATGAAAAACTGTTTTTT. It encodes CACFLTSTNEKLFF. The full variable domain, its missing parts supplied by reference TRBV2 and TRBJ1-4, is EPEVTQTPSHQVTQMGQEVILRCVPISNHLYFYWYRQILGQKVEFLVSFYNNEISEKSEIFDDQFSVERPDGSNFTLKIRSTKLEDSAMYFCACFLTSTNEKLFFGSGTQLSVL.

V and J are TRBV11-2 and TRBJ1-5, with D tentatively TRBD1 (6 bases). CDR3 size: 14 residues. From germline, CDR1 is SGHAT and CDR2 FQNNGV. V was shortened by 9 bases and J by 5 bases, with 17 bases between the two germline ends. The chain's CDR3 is CARPGQNTHQPQHF. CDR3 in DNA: TGTGCCAGGCCCGGACAGAACACTCATCAGCCCCAGCATTTT.

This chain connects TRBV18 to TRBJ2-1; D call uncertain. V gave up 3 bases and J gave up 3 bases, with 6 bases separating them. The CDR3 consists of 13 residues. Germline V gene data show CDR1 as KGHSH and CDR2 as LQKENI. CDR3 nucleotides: TGTGCCAGCTCACCTCGACACTACAATGAGCAGTTCTTC. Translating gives CASSPRHYNEQFF.

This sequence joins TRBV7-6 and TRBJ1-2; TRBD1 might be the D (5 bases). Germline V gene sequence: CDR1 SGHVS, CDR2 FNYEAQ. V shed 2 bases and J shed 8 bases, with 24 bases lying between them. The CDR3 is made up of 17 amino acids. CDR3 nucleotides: TGTGCCAGCAGCTTATCACCGCGGGGCAGGTGGTCGGGCGGCTACACCTTC. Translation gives CASSLSPRGRWSGGYTF.